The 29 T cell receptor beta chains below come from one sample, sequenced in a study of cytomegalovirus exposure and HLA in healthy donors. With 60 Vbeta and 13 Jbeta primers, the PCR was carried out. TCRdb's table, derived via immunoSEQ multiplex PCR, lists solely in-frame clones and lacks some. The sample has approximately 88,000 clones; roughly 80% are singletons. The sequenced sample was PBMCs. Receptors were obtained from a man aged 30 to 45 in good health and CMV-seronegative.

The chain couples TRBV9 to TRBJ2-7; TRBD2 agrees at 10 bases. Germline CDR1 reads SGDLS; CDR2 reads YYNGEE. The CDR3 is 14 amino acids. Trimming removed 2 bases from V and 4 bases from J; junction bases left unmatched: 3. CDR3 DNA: TGTGCCAGCAGCGTCGGACTAGCGGATTACGAGCAGTACTTC. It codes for CASSVGLADYEQYF.

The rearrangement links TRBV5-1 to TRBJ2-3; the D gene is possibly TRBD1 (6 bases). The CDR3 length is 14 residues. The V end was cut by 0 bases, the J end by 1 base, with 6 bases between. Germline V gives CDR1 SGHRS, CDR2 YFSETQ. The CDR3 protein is CASSLEGGTDTQYF. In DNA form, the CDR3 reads TGCGCCAGCAGCTTGGAGGGGGGCACAGATACGCAGTATTTT.

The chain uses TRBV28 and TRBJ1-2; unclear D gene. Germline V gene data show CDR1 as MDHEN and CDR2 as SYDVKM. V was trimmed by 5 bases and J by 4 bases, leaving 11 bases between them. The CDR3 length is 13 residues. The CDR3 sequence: CASSPRVLYGYTF. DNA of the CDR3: TGTGCCAGCAGTCCCCGGGTCCTCTATGGCTACACCTTC.

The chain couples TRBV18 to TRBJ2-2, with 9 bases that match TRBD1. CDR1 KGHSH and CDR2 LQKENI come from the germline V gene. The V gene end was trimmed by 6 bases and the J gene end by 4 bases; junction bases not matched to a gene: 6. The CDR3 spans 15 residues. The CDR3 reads CASSSDRGSTGELFF. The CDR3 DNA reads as TGTGCCAGCTCCTCAGACAGGGGGAGCACCGGGGAGCTGTTTTTT.

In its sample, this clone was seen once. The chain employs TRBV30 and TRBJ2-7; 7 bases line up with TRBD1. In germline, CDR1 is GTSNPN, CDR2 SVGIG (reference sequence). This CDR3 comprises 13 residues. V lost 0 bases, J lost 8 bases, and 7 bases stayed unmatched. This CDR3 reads CAWSVGATGKQYF. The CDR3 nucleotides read TGTGCCTGGAGTGTAGGCGCGACAGGGAAGCAGTACTTC.

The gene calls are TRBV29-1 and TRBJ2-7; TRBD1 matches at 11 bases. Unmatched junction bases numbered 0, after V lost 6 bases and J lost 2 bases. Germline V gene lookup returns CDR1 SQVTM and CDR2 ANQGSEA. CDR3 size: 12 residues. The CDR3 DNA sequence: TGCAGCGTGGGACAGGGGGCCTACGAGCAGTACTTC. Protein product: CSVGQGAYEQYF.

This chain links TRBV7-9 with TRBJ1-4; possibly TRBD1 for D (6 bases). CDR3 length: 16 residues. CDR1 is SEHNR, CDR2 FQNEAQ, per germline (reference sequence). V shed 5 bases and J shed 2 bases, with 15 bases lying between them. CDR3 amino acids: CASSTLYRETNEKLFF. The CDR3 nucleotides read TGTGCCAGCAGCACCTTATACAGGGAGACTAATGAAAAACTGTTTTTT.

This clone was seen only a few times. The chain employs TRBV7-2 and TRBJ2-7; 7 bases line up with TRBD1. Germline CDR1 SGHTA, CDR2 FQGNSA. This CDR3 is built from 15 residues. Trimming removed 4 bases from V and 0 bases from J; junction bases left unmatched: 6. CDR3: CASSSQTGSSYEQYF. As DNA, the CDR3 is TGTGCCAGCAGCTCCCAGACAGGGAGCTCCTACGAGCAGTACTTC.

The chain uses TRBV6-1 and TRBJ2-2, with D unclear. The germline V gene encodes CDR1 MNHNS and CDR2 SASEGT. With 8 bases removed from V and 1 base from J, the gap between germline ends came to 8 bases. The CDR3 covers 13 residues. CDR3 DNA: TGTGCCAGCGGTTTCAGGAACACCGGGGAGCTGTTTTTT. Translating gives CASGFRNTGELFF.

CDR3 amino acids: CASSFDRASSGNTIYF. The CDR3 DNA reads as TGTGCCAGCAGCTTTGACAGGGCGAGCTCTGGAAACACCATATATTTT. The rearrangement uses TRBV7-9 and TRBJ1-3; TRBD1 agrees at 7 bases. The trim removed 3 bases at V and 0 bases at J, leaving 5 bases unmatched. Germline V gene sequence: CDR1 SEHNR, CDR2 FQNEAQ (reference sequence). This CDR3 contains 16 residues.

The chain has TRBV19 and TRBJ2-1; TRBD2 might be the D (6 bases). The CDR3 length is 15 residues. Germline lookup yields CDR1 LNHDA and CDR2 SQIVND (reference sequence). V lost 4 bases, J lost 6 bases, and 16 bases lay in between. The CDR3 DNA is TGTGCCAGTAGTACGGGACTCCCTTTGGGCAATGAGCAGTTCTTC. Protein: CASSTGLPLGNEQFF.

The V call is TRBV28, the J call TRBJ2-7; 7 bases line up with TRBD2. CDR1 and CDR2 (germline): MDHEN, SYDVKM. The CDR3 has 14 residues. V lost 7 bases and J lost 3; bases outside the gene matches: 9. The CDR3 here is CASTLSGGGYEQYF. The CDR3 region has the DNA TGTGCCAGCACGCTCTCTGGGGGGGGCTACGAGCAGTACTTC.

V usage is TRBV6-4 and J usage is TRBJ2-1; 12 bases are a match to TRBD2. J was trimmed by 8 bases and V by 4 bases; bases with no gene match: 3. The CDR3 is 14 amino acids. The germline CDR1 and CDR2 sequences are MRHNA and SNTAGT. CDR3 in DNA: TGTGCCAGCAGTGTGGGACTAGCGGGTGATGAGCAGTTCTTC. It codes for CASSVGLAGDEQFF.

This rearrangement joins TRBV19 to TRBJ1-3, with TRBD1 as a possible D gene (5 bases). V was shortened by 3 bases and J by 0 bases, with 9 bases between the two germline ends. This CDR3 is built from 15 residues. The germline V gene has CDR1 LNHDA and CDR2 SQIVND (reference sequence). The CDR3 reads CASSIDSSSGNTIYF. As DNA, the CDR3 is TGTGCCAGTAGTATTGACAGCAGCTCTGGAAACACCATATATTTT.

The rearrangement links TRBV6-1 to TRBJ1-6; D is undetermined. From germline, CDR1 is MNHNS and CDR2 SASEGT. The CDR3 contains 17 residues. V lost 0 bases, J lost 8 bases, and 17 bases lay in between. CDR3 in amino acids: CASSEAGFRPRDSPLHF. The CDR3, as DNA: TGTGCCAGCAGTGAAGCCGGATTCCGACCCCGGGATTCACCCCTCCACTTT.

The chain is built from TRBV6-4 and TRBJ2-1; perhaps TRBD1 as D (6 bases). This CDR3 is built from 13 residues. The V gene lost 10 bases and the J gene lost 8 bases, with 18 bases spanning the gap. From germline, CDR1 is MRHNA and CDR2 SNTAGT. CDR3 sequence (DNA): TGTGCCATTCCCGGGACACAGGGCGATGAGCAGTTCTTC. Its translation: CAIPGTQGDEQFF.

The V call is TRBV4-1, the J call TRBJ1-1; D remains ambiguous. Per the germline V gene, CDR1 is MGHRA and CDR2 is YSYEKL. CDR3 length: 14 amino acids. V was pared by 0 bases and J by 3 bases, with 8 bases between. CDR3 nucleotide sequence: TGCGCCAGCAGCCAAGATGCGGCTTACACTGAAGCTTTCTTT. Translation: CASSQDAAYTEAFF.

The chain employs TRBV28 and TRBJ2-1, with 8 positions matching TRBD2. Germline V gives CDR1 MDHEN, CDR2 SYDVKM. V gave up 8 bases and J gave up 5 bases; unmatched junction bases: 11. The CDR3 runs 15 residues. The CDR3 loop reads CASSKATSGDNEQFF. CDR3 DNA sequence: TGTGCCAGCTCCAAAGCAACTAGCGGAGACAATGAGCAGTTCTTC. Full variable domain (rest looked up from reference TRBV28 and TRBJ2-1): DVKVTQSSRYLVKRTGEKVFLECVQDMDHENMFWYRQDPGLGLRLIYFSYDVKMKEKGDIPEGYSVSREKKERFSLILESASTNQTSMYLCASSKATSGDNEQFFGPGTRLTVL.

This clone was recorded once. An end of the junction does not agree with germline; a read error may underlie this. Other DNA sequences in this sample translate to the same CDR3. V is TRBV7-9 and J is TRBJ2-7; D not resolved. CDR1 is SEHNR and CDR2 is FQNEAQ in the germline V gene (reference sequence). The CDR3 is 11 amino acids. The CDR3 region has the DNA TGTTCCAGCAGCTTGTACAACGAGCAGTACTTC. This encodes CSSSLYNEQYF.

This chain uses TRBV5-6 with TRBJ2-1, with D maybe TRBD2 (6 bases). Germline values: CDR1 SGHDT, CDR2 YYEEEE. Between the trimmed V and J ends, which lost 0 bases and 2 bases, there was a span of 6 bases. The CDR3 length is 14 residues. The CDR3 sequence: CASSLGGAYNEQFF. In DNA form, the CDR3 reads TGTGCCAGCAGCTTGGGGGGGGCCTACAATGAGCAGTTCTTC.

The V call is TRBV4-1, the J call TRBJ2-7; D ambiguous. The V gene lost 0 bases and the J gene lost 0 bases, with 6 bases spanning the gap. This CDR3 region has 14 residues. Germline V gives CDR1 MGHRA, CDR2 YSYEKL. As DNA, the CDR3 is TGCGCCAGCAGCCAAGATGGGCGCTCCTACGAGCAGTACTTC. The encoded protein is CASSQDGRSYEQYF.

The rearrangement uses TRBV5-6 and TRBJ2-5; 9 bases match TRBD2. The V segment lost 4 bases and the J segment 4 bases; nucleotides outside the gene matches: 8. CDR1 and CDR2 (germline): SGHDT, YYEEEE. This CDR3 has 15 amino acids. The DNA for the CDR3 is TGTGCCAGCAGCAGTAGCGGGGGAGGAGTAGAGACCCAGTACTTC. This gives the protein CASSSSGGGVETQYF.

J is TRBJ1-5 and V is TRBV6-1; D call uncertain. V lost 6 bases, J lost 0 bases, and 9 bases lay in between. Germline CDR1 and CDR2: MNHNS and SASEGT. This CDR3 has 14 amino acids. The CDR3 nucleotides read TGTGCCAGCAGGGAGAGGGTTAGCAATCAGCCCCAGCATTTT. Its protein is CASRERVSNQPQHF.

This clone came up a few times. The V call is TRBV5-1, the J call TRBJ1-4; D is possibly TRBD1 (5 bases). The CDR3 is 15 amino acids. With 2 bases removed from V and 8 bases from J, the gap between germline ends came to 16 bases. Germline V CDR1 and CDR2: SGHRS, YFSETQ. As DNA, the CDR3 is TGCGCCAGCAGCTTCGGACAAGCGCCCGCCGAAAAACTGTTTTTT. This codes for CASSFGQAPAEKLFF.

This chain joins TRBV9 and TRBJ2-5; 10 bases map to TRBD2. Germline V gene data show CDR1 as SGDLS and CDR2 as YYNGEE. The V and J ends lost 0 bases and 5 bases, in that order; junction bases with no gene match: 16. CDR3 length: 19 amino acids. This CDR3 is CASSVGAVSGGPGWETQYF. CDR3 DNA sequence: TGTGCCAGCAGCGTAGGGGCCGTTAGCGGGGGGCCAGGGTGGGAGACCCAGTACTTC.

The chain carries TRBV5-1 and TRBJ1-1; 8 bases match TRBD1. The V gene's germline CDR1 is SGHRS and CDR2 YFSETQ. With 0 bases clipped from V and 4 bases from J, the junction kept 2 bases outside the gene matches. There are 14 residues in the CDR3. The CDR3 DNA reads TGCGCCAGCAGCTTGGACGGACAGGGCACTGAAGCTTTCTTT. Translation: CASSLDGQGTEAFF.

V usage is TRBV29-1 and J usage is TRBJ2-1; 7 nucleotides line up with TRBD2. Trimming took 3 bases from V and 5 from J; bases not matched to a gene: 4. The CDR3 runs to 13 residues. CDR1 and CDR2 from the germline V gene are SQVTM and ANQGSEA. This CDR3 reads CSVEGGPHNEQFF. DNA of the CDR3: TGCAGCGTTGAGGGAGGGCCACACAATGAGCAGTTCTTC.

CDR3 DNA: TGTGCCAGTAGTGTGCAGGGGGCCAACTATGGCTACACCTTC. Translation gives CASSVQGANYGYTF. The chain joins TRBV19 to TRBJ1-2; 8 bases fit TRBD1. The CDR3 is 14 amino acids. Germline lookup yields CDR1 LNHDA and CDR2 SQIVND (reference sequence). With 5 bases clipped from V and 2 bases from J, the junction kept 4 bases outside the gene matches.

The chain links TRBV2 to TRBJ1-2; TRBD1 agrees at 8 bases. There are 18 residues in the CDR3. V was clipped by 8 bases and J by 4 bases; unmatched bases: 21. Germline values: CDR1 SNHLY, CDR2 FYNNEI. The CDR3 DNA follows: TGTGCCAGCGCGCGGGGAACCGGGACAGGTTCCGTAGGCTATGGCTACACCTTC. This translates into CASARGTGTGSVGYGYTF.